This T cell receptor (beta chain) was identified in a study of T cells in Graves' hyperthyroidism and ophthalmopathy. Study information: Before any treatment, at initial diagnosis, peripheral blood was collected.

It was RNA transcripts that yielded the amplified TCR beta CDR3 regions. The TCR CDR3 was amplified in a first-round RT-PCR using the HTBI primer set. TCRdb ran MiXCR on the multiplex PCR reads and lists one entry per CDR3 protein. Of hundreds of thousands of distinct CDR3 sequences in the sample, roughly 15% were seen once. Thyroid ultrasound, orbital computed tomography, clinical symptoms, and serum thyroxine and TRAb underpinned diagnoses. The PBMCs had their origin in approximately 10 ml of fresh peripheral blood. The sample comprised blood. This receptor was taken from a man between 18 and 35 years old with Graves' ophthalmopathy.

CDR3: CASSVGTSGSGEQFF. Written as DNA, the CDR3 is TGTGCCAGCAGCGTAGGGACTAGCGGGAGCGGTGAGCAGTTCTTC. This chain links TRBV9 with TRBJ2-1; TRBD2 matches 13 bases. The J segment lost 9 bases and the V segment lost 0 bases, leaving 3 bases of the junction unmatched. Germline V gene data show CDR1 as SGDLS and CDR2 as YYNGEE. This CDR3 contains 15 residues. Supplemented by reference TRBV9 and TRBJ2-1, the full variable domain reads DSGVTQTPKHLITATGQRVTLRCSPRSGDLSVYWYQQSLDQGLQFLIQYYNGEERAKGNILERFSAQQFPDLHSELNLSSLELGDSALYFCASSVGTSGSGEQFFGPGTRLTVL.